This T cell receptor beta chain was recorded in a study of blood T cells in healthy people across ages. General study points: For the donors, CMV status was unknown and possibly confounded expanded clonotype changes.

Primed by a sample-barcoded 5' primer and a J-beta primer mix, a second PCR proceeded for roughly 7 to 11 cycles. With 12 random nucleotides, a template-switch adaptor tagged each individual cDNA molecule. Using its own MiXCR run on the 5' RACE reads, TCRdb lists one record per CDR3 protein. The sample consists of hundreds of thousands of distinct CDR3 sequences, about 61% of them appearing once. Samples each had at least 6 micrograms of total RNA extracted. With respect to this clonotype: The antigen remains unidentified.

The CDR3 consists of 11 residues. V lost 7 bases and J 7 bases, leaving 10 bases between the germline ends. The V gene is TRBV12-3 or TRBV12-4, the J gene TRBJ1-2; a weak D match, TRBD1 (6 bases). What was sequenced was blood. This TCR was sampled from a man aged 35 to 55 in good health. The CDR3 sequence is CASKSGAGYTF. The DNA for the CDR3 is TGTGCCAGCAAGTCGGGGGCTGGCTACACCTTC.